This T cell receptor (beta chain) was sequenced during a study of PD-1 blockade in classical Hodgkin lymphoma. Study-wide results and caveats: Reports described newly diagnosed patients as having lower baseline TCR diversity than healthy donors. Anyone who began nivolumab under 1 year after ASCT was excluded.

Time point denoted: cycle 4 day 1 (C4D1), after six to seven weeks of nivolumab. All patients relapsed after autologous stem cell transplantation, and brentuximab vedotin exposure varied. Complete response, partial response or progressive disease made up the best responses. Sequenced by immunoSEQ multiplex PCR; TCRdb stores in-frame clones only, minus some. Here the sample spans tens of thousands of clones, 70% to 90% being singletons. Turning to this clone: The antigen is unknown.

The CDR3 contains 15 residues. CDR1 is SEHNR and CDR2 is FQNEAQ in the germline V gene (reference sequence). With 1 base removed from V and 3 bases from J, the gap between germline ends came to 11 bases. The gene calls are TRBV7-9 and TRBJ2-3; D uncertain. The receptor's source is a human donor with classical Hodgkin lymphoma. Source: peripheral blood mononuclear cells (PBMCs), taken before the fourth cycle of nivolumab. CDR3 residues: CASSLVSGGTDTQYF. CDR3 bases: TGTGCCAGCAGCTTAGTTTCGGGCGGAACAGATACGCAGTATTTT.